This entry lists 10 T cell receptor beta chains sequenced from one sample in a study of T cell clonotyping in hematopoietic cell transplantation. Assay used: immunoSEQ multiplex PCR; TCRdb lists only in-frame clones, some missing. The table has 7,200 or so clones, about 91% seen once; the top ten hold roughly 5%. Sequenced material: PBMCs, taken 30 days after allogeneic stem cell transplant. These receptors all come from a female patient aged 50-59 years who had an allogeneic stem cell transplant from an unrelated donor, so the T cells may come from the graft donor. Some clones in this sample may be carry-over from other donors' samples.

The chain couples TRBV9 to TRBJ1-1; TRBD1 is a possible D gene (5 bases). Trimming cost V 4 bases and J 4 bases, with 17 bases left between them. The CDR3 totals 15 residues. Germline V gene lookup returns CDR1 SGDLS and CDR2 YYNGEE. The CDR3 nucleotides read TGTGCCAGCAGCCCCCGACGGACAATGGGCACTGAAGCTTTCTTT. Translation gives CASSPRRTMGTEAFF.

The rearrangement links TRBV18 to TRBJ1-2; D may be TRBD1 (5 bases). Trimming took 5 bases from V and 8 from J, leaving 18 bases between them. The CDR3 has 14 amino acids. Per germline, CDR1 KGHSH and CDR2 LQKENI. The CDR3 reads CASSFGTGLGGYTF. The CDR3 DNA follows: TGTGCCAGCTCATTCGGGACGGGACTCGGGGGCTACACCTTC.

The rearrangement joins TRBV5-4 to TRBJ2-7; D not resolved. Germline V CDR1 and CDR2: SGHNT, YYREEE (reference sequence). V shed 4 bases and J shed 3 bases, with 5 bases lying between them. This CDR3 spans 11 amino acids. CDR3 DNA: TGTGCCAGCAGCAGGGACTACGAGCAGTACTTC. Its protein is CASSRDYEQYF.

The chain carries TRBV5-1 and TRBJ2-5; D is undetermined. Germline CDR1 and CDR2: SGHRS and YFSETQ. Trimming took off 0 bases at V and 2 bases at J, with 8 bases between the two ends. The CDR3 is 14 residues long. CDR3 DNA sequence: TGCGCCAGCAGCTTGGACAGTGTACAAGAGACCCAGTACTTC. Protein sequence: CASSLDSVQETQYF.

This clone was found once. The CDR3 reads CASSHIADSLPDTIYF. CDR3 bases: TGTGCCAGTAGTCACATTGCCGACAGCTTGCCGGACACCATATATTTT. This chain connects TRBV19 to TRBJ1-3, with D possibly TRBD1 on 5 matching bases. Germline assignment: CDR1 LNHDA and CDR2 SQIVND (reference sequence). The CDR3 consists of 16 residues. Trimming shortened V by 5 bases and J by 8 bases, and 22 bases separated the two germline ends.

V is TRBV4-1 and J is TRBJ1-1; 8 nucleotides match TRBD1. Trimming at V came to 0 bases and at J to 5 bases, leaving 11 bases not matched to a gene. The CDR3 consists of 17 residues. Per the germline V gene, CDR1 is MGHRA and CDR2 is YSYEKL. In nucleotides, the CDR3 is TGCGCCAGCAGCCAAGATCGGGCAGGGGGCCGGCGTACTGAAGCTTTCTTT. The encoded protein is CASSQDRAGGRRTEAFF.

This chain links TRBV19 with TRBJ2-7; 8 bases match TRBD1. Trimming removed 6 bases from V and 7 bases from J; junction bases left unmatched: 8. CDR1 is LNHDA and CDR2 is SQIVND in the germline V gene (reference sequence). The CDR3 extends over 13 amino acids. CDR3 DNA sequence: TGTGCCAGTAGCACCTCCAGGGACAGGGAGCAGTACTTC. This sequence encodes CASSTSRDREQYF. Filled out from reference TRBV19 and TRBJ2-7, the complete variable domain reads DGGITQSPKYLFRKEGQNVTLSCEQNLNHDAMYWYRQDPGQGLRLIYYSQIVNDFQKGDIAEGYSVSREKKESFPLTVTSAQKNPTAFYLCASSTSRDREQYFGPGTRLTVT.

The V and J genes are TRBV7-2 and TRBJ1-5; D not certain. The CDR3 loop spans 13 amino acids. Trimming shortened V by 5 bases and J by 4 bases, and 9 bases separated the two germline ends. Germline CDR1 reads SGHTA; CDR2 reads FQGNSA. CDR3 nucleotide sequence: TGTGCCAGCAGCCAAAATATGAATCAGCCCCAGCATTTT. This sequence encodes CASSQNMNQPQHF. Filled out from reference TRBV7-2 and TRBJ1-5, the complete variable domain reads GAGVSQSPSNKVTEKGKDVELRCDPISGHTALYWYRQSLGQGLEFLIYFQGNSAPDKSGLPSDRFSAERTGGSVSTLTIQRTQQEDSAVYLCASSQNMNQPQHFGDGTRLSIL.

The V call is TRBV30, the J call TRBJ2-2, with 7 bases matching TRBD2. In germline, CDR1 is GTSNPN, CDR2 SVGIG (reference sequence). This CDR3 has 13 residues. V lost 4 bases and J lost 7; bases outside the gene matches: 6. CDR3 sequence (DNA): TGTGCCTGGAATTTGTGGGAGGGCGGGGAGCTGTTTTTT. Its protein is CAWNLWEGGELFF.

The chain recombines TRBV19 with TRBJ2-7; D ambiguous. The CDR3 is made up of 13 amino acids. Trimming took 6 bases from V and 0 from J, leaving 9 bases between them. Germline lookup yields CDR1 LNHDA and CDR2 SQIVND (reference sequence). The CDR3 DNA reads as TGTGCCAGTAGCCGAGACACCTCCTACGAGCAGTACTTC. Translation gives CASSRDTSYEQYF.